Below, 29 T cell receptor beta chains from the same sample are listed, as sequenced in a study of T cell repertoires in aging, cancer and after chemotherapy. TRB rearrangements spanning V, D and J were amplified using mixed TRB-A/B primers. TCRdb passed the multiplex PCR reads through MiXCR, listing each CDR3 protein once. The data contain thousands of distinct CDR3 sequences, about 38% of them singletons. Amplification of TCR beta used genomic DNA extracted from peripheral blood. Sequencing was done on a sample of blood. The receptors stem from a human donor in good health.

This chain uses TRBV7-2 with TRBJ2-3; D unresolved. The V gene's germline CDR1 is SGHTA and CDR2 FQGNSA. Trimming removed 5 bases from V and 2 bases from J, with 14 bases in between. The CDR3 extends over 15 amino acids. CDR3 coding DNA: TGTGCCAGCAGCCTCAGCTGGGGATACACAGATACGCAGTATTTT. Its translation: CASSLSWGYTDTQYF.

The gene calls are TRBV20-1 and TRBJ2-5; 7 bases are a match to TRBD1. Germline V gene sequence: CDR1 DFQATT, CDR2 SNEGSKA (reference sequence). The CDR3 sequence is 14 residues long. With 3 bases clipped from V and 1 base from J, the junction kept 5 bases outside the gene matches. The CDR3: CSASEGATQETQYF. The CDR3 coding sequence is TGCAGTGCTAGCGAGGGGGCCACCCAAGAGACCCAGTACTTC.

The sample holds one count of this clonotype. This rearrangement joins TRBV7-3 to TRBJ2-7, with 10 positions matching TRBD1. From germline, CDR1 is SGHTA and CDR2 FQGTGA. J lost 5 bases, V lost 6 bases, and 7 bases had no gene match. This CDR3 region has 14 residues. The CDR3: CASSLGQGRNEQYF. The CDR3 DNA sequence: TGTGCCAGCAGTCTGGGACAGGGGCGCAACGAGCAGTACTTC.

This rearrangement joins TRBV7-9 to TRBJ1-5; D remains unclear. This CDR3 spans 13 amino acids. In germline, CDR1 is SEHNR, CDR2 FQNEAQ (reference sequence). Trimming left V 3 bases short and J 1 base short, with 4 bases between. The CDR3 loop reads CASSFESNQPQHF. CDR3 DNA sequence: TGTGCCAGCAGCTTTGAGAGCAATCAGCCCCAGCATTTT. The whole variable domain, filled in from reference TRBV7-9 and TRBJ1-5, reads DTGVSQNPRHKITKRGQNVTFRCDPISEHNRLYWYRQTLGQGPEFLTYFQNEAQLEKSRLLSDRFSAERPKGSFSTLEIQRTEQGDSAMYLCASSFESNQPQHFGDGTRLSIL.

This clonotype is medium-sized (0.01 to 0.1%) in the sample. V and J are TRBV27 and TRBJ1-5; 7 bases are a match to TRBD1. The CDR3 sequence is 14 residues long. V shed 5 bases, J shed 2 bases, and the junction held 3 bases outside the gene matches. Germline V CDR1 and CDR2: MNHEY, SMNVEV (reference sequence). This CDR3 is CASSLGQGNQPQHF. In DNA form, the CDR3 reads TGTGCCAGCAGTCTAGGACAGGGCAATCAGCCCCAGCATTTT.

The gene calls are TRBV6-4 and TRBJ2-1; 9 nucleotides match TRBD1. This CDR3 spans 14 amino acids. J gave up 6 bases and V 3 bases, and 3 bases lay outside the gene matches. Germline V gene data show CDR1 as MRHNA and CDR2 as SNTAGT. The CDR3 nucleotides read TGTGCCAGCAGTGAGGACAGGGGTAGCAATGAGCAGTTCTTC. It specifies CASSEDRGSNEQFF.

The rearrangement uses TRBV10-2 and TRBJ1-6, with D possibly matching TRBD1 (6 bases). This CDR3 region has 17 residues. CDR1 and CDR2 (germline): WSHSY, SAAADI. The V and J ends lost 7 bases and 0 bases respectively, with 16 bases between them. CDR3 nucleotides: TGCGCCAGCAAGGATTCAGGGGCGAGCTCCTATAATTCACCCCTCCACTTT. Its translation: CASKDSGASSYNSPLHF.

This rearrangement joins TRBV5-1 to TRBJ1-4; D ambiguous. The germline V and J ends were trimmed by 4 bases and 6 bases, with 19 bases remaining between them. The CDR3 length is 16 residues. CDR1 is SGHRS, CDR2 YFSETQ, per germline. CDR3 DNA sequence: TGCGCCAGCAGCCCGTCGTTGAGTATAACACATGAAAAACTGTTTTTT. Encoded protein: CASSPSLSITHEKLFF.

This clonotype occurred a few times. The chain joins TRBV20-1 to TRBJ2-7; a weak D match, TRBD1 (6 bases). The CDR3 extends over 13 amino acids. Trimming removed 3 bases from V and 4 bases from J, with 13 bases in between. CDR1 and CDR2 from the germline V gene are DFQATT and SNEGSKA (reference sequence). CDR3 coding DNA: TGCAGTGCTAGTGCCCGGGACACTTACGAGCAGTACTTC. It translates to CSASARDTYEQYF.

About this clonotype itself: A read error may account for a junction end that differs from germline. J is TRBJ2-3 and V is TRBV6-9; the D gene is possibly TRBD1 (5 bases). CDR1 is MNHGY, CDR2 SVAAGI, per germline. This CDR3 comprises 15 residues. CDR3 DNA: TGTGCCATCAGTACAACAGGACCAGGCACAGATACGCAGTATTTT. This gives the protein CAISTTGPGTDTQYF.

This clonotype was counted a few times. The gene calls are TRBV5-6 and TRBJ2-7, with 8 bases aligning to TRBD1. The CDR3 covers 14 residues. Germline CDR1 reads SGHDT; CDR2 reads YYEEEE. V lost 0 bases and J lost 2; bases outside the gene matches: 1. The CDR3 nucleotides are TGTGCCAGCAGCTTGGAACAGGGGGCCTACGAGCAGTACTTC. It is translated as CASSLEQGAYEQYF.

This clonotype was picked up a small number of times. This chain links TRBV10-3 with TRBJ1-5; no firm D call. Germline CDR1 reads ENHRY; CDR2 reads SYGVKD. The CDR3 runs to 14 residues. The V and J ends lost 11 bases and 2 bases respectively, with 16 bases between them. The CDR3 DNA is TGTGCCTCCCGGTCCGGCAGAGGCAATCAGCCCCAGCATTTT. Protein sequence: CASRSGRGNQPQHF.

This sequence joins TRBV6-5 and TRBJ1-4, with D unresolved. V lost 3 bases, J lost 7 bases, and 18 bases lay in between. The CDR3 is 16 amino acids. The germline V gene has CDR1 MNHEY and CDR2 SVGAGI. The CDR3 protein is CASSYRSGGGGEKLFF. For the CDR3, the DNA is TGTGCCAGCAGTTATCGATCGGGAGGTGGCGGTGAAAAACTGTTTTTT.

The chain has TRBV6-1 and TRBJ1-5; weak D call: TRBD1 (6 bases). Trimming shortened V by 1 base and J by 0 bases, and 22 bases separated the two germline ends. Germline V gene sequence: CDR1 MNHNS, CDR2 SASEGT. The CDR3 is 20 amino acids. The CDR3 nucleotides read TGTGCCAGCAGTGAAGTCGGGGGGCCCAGGGAACTCAATAGCAATCAGCCCCAGCATTTT. This encodes CASSEVGGPRELNSNQPQHF.

The rearrangement links TRBV6-5 to TRBJ1-1; 7 nucleotides agree with TRBD1. The V gene's germline CDR1 is MNHEY and CDR2 SVGAGI. With 6 bases clipped from V and 1 base from J, the junction kept 5 bases outside the gene matches. The CDR3 is 14 amino acids. The chain's CDR3 is CASSPTGKNTEAFF. The CDR3 DNA sequence: TGTGCCAGCAGCCCGACAGGGAAGAACACTGAAGCTTTCTTT.

The chain joins TRBV20-1 to TRBJ2-4; 11 bases agree with TRBD1. Germline CDR1 DFQATT, CDR2 SNEGSKA (reference sequence). The length of the CDR3 is 16 residues. J was trimmed by 5 bases and V by 0 bases; bases with no gene match: 6. The CDR3 here is CSARERDRGIENIQYF. Written as DNA, the CDR3 is TGCAGTGCTAGAGAGCGGGACAGGGGGATCGAAAACATTCAGTACTTC.

The CDR3 sequence is CASGPDGYYGYTF. The DNA for the CDR3 is TGTGCTAGTGGACCTGACGGATACTATGGCTACACCTTC. The genes are TRBV12-5 and TRBJ1-2; no reliable D call. Trimming took off 6 bases at V and 3 bases at J, with 11 bases between the two ends. Germline loops: CDR1 LGHNT, CDR2 FRNRAP. CDR3 size: 13 residues.

Comments on this clonotype: One end of the junction varies from germline; a read error may be responsible. The chain joins TRBV5-6 to TRBJ1-1; D remains ambiguous. Per germline, CDR1 SGHDT and CDR2 YYEEEE. This CDR3 contains 14 residues. The CDR3 reads CASSLDGENTEAFF. The CDR3, as DNA: TGCGCCAGCAGCTTGGATGGGGAGAACACTGAAGCTTTCTTT. Using reference TRBV5-6 and TRBJ1-1 for the parts outside the CDR3, the full variable domain is DAGVTQSPTHLIKTRGQQVTLRCSPKSGHDTVSWYQQALGQGPQFIFQYYEEEERQRGNFPDRFSGHQFPNYSSELNVNALLLGDSALYLCASSLDGENTEAFFGQGTRLTVV.

The J gene is TRBJ2-3, the V gene TRBV20-1; D assignment may be TRBD1 or TRBD2 (6 bases each). This CDR3 is 13 amino acids long. Per germline, CDR1 DFQATT and CDR2 SNEGSKA (reference sequence). V lost 8 bases, J lost 2 bases, and 14 bases lay in between. CDR3 DNA: TGCAGTAACTTAACGGGGGCCACAGATACGCAGTATTTT. Translating it yields CSNLTGATDTQYF.

On this clonotype itself: At one end the junction does not follow the germline gene, possibly because of a read error. This rearrangement joins TRBV6-5 to TRBJ1-5, with D possibly being TRBD1 (5 bases). The CDR3 totals 14 residues. Germline assignment: CDR1 MNHEY and CDR2 SVGAGI. In DNA, the CDR3 is TGTGCCACCTCATCATGGGGGGGAGATCAGCACCAGCATTTT. Its translation is CATSSWGGDQHQHF.

Only one count was recorded for this clonotype. The rearrangement links TRBV9 to TRBJ2-2; TRBD2 might be the D (6 bases). Trimming stripped 5 bases from V and 6 bases from J, with 8 bases between. This CDR3 is built from 12 residues. CDR1 is SGDLS, CDR2 YYNGEE, per germline. The CDR3 spells CASRGTSGELFF. The DNA of the CDR3 is TGTGCCAGCAGGGGGACTTCCGGGGAGCTGTTTTTT.

The V gene is TRBV6-1, the J gene TRBJ1-2; D gene ambiguous. V was trimmed by 0 bases and J by 3 bases, leaving 11 bases between them. This CDR3 region has 15 residues. The germline gives CDR1 MNHNS, CDR2 SASEGT. The CDR3 reads CASSEALTRYYGYTF. The CDR3 nucleotides are TGTGCCAGCAGTGAAGCCTTGACCAGATACTATGGCTACACCTTC.

The chain has TRBV30 and TRBJ1-6; TRBD1 matches at 9 bases. The CDR3 length is 15 residues. The V segment lost 0 bases and the J segment 9 bases; nucleotides outside the gene matches: 6. The germline CDR1 and CDR2 sequences are GTSNPN and SVGIG (reference sequence). This CDR3 reads CAWSVRDRVSSPLHF. The CDR3 bases are TGTGCCTGGAGTGTACGGGACAGGGTATCTTCACCCCTCCACTTT. Filled out from reference TRBV30 and TRBJ1-6, the complete variable domain reads SQTIHQWPATLVQPVGSPLSLECTVEGTSNPNLYWYRQAAGRGLQLLFYSVGIGQISSEVPQNLSASRPQDRQFILSSKKLLLSDSGFYLCAWSVRDRVSSPLHFGNGTRLTVT.

J is TRBJ2-7 and V is TRBV11-3; D remains ambiguous. Germline CDR1 reads SGHNT; CDR2 reads YENEEA. Trimming removed 7 bases from V and 0 bases from J, with 16 bases in between. The CDR3 consists of 15 residues. CDR3 residues: CASTSPGRTSYEQYF. The CDR3 bases are TGTGCCAGCACCAGCCCCGGACGCACCTCCTACGAGCAGTACTTC.

J is TRBJ2-7 and V is TRBV6-6; D unresolved. Looked up from germline, CDR1 is MNHNY and CDR2 is SVGAGI (reference sequence). The CDR3 has 12 residues. The V end was cut by 8 bases, the J end by 0 bases, with 8 bases between. CDR3 DNA: TGTGCCAGCTCTCTGAGCTCCTACGAGCAGTACTTC. Translated: CASSLSSYEQYF.

This chain connects TRBV6-5 to TRBJ2-7; 10 positions agree with TRBD2. The trim removed 6 bases at V and 4 bases at J, leaving 3 bases unmatched. Germline CDR1 is MNHEY and CDR2 is SVGAGI. The CDR3 has 13 amino acids. This CDR3 reads CASRIAGGYEQYF. The CDR3 DNA reads as TGTGCCAGCAGGATAGCGGGGGGTTACGAGCAGTACTTC.

The chain recombines TRBV20-1 with TRBJ2-7; either TRBD1 or TRBD2 may fit D (6 bases each). CDR1 and CDR2 from the germline V gene are DFQATT and SNEGSKA (reference sequence). The CDR3 sequence is 15 residues long. V lost 2 bases and J lost 4, with 18 bases in between. CDR3 region: CSARPTGTGGYEQYF. The CDR3 coding sequence is TGCAGTGCTAGACCTACAGGGACCGGGGGTTACGAGCAGTACTTC.

This clonotype was observed a few times. This rearrangement joins TRBV15 to TRBJ2-3, with 8 positions matching TRBD1. This CDR3 spans 16 amino acids. V lost 0 bases, J lost 4 bases, and 6 bases stayed unmatched. Germline CDR1 and CDR2: LNHNV and YYDKDF (reference sequence). The CDR3 here is CATSRDPGQGSDTQYF. In nucleotides, the CDR3 is TGTGCCACCAGCAGAGATCCAGGACAGGGTTCAGATACGCAGTATTTT.

A few counts support this clonotype. The chain uses TRBV6-5 and TRBJ2-7; 10 nucleotides align to TRBD1. With V trimmed by 2 bases and J by 2 bases, 3 bases remained unmatched. Germline lookup yields CDR1 MNHEY and CDR2 SVGAGI. The CDR3 extends over 15 amino acids. CDR3 nucleotides: TGTGCCAGCAGTTACGACGGACAGGGGGCCTACGAGCAGTACTTC. Encoded protein: CASSYDGQGAYEQYF.